Below are 14 T cell receptor beta chains sequenced from a single sample in a study of tumor-infiltrating lymphocytes in localized non-small cell lung cancer. This table comes from immunoSEQ multiplex PCR, and its TCRdb copy is limited to in-frame clones, with some not included. In the table there are over 10,000 clones, about four fifths of which are singletons. Sequenced material: lung tumor tissue. Receptor source: a human donor with non-small cell lung cancer.

V gene TRBV28 combines with J gene TRBJ1-2; a possible D gene is TRBD1 (5 bases). This CDR3 spans 15 amino acids. CDR1 is MDHEN, CDR2 SYDVKM, per germline. V was trimmed by 2 bases and J by 6 bases, leaving 16 bases between them. CDR3 region: CASSLGGGGWDGYTF. DNA for the CDR3: TGTGCCAGCAGTTTAGGTGGCGGGGGATGGGATGGCTACACCTTC.

This clone occurred once. The genes are TRBV5-5 and TRBJ1-3, with D perhaps matching TRBD1 (6 bases). Per germline, CDR1 SGHKS and CDR2 YYEKEE (reference sequence). The CDR3 has 15 residues. Trimming removed 1 base at V and 2 bases at J, with 10 bases between. CDR3 DNA sequence: TGTGCCAGCAGCTTGTGGGACACAACTGGAAACACCATATATTTT. It yields the protein CASSLWDTTGNTIYF.

A few counts support this clone. J is TRBJ1-2 and V is TRBV20-1; D may be TRBD1 (5 bases). This CDR3 is 11 amino acids long. Trimming removed 8 bases at V and 3 bases at J, with 10 bases between. CDR1 and CDR2 from the germline V gene are DFQATT and SNEGSKA (reference sequence). In DNA, the CDR3 is TGCAGTCAGGGTGTCGACTATGGCTACACCTTC. It translates to CSQGVDYGYTF.

For this clone: Germline is not matched at one junction end, which may reflect a read error. This sequence joins TRBV18 and TRBJ1-1; 9 nucleotides line up with TRBD1. The CDR3 sequence is 15 residues long. The germline V gene encodes CDR1 KGHSH and CDR2 LQKENI. Here the CDR3 DNA reads TGTGCCAGCTCAGCCTTACAGGGGGCGAACACTGAGGCTTTCTTT. Protein: CASSALQGANTEAFF.

CDR3 amino acids: CASSLARRGPNGYTF. The CDR3 DNA sequence: TGTGCCAGCAGCTTGGCGAGGAGGGGGCCTAATGGCTACACCTTC. This rearrangement joins TRBV5-4 to TRBJ1-2, with 7 bases fitting TRBD1. Germline V gene sequence: CDR1 SGHNT, CDR2 YYREEE (reference sequence). After removal of 0 bases from V and 6 bases from J, the junction contained 8 bases not matched to a gene. The CDR3 spans 15 residues.

The chain employs TRBV7-8 and TRBJ2-7; 7 bases map to TRBD1. The CDR3 runs 14 residues. The V gene end was trimmed by 5 bases and the J gene end by 6 bases; junction bases not matched to a gene: 10. Germline V gene data show CDR1 as SGHVS and CDR2 as FQNEAQ. CDR3 nucleotide sequence: TGTGCCAGCAGCCCAGGGGGTTCCTCGGGCGAGCAGTACTTC. As protein: CASSPGGSSGEQYF.

This clone is judged medium-sized. CDR3 in amino acids: CASRRGTGPYEQYF. CDR3 coding DNA: TGTGCCAGCAGAAGGGGGACAGGTCCCTACGAGCAGTACTTC. The chain recombines TRBV6-6 with TRBJ2-7; 8 nucleotides align to TRBD1. This CDR3 comprises 14 residues. Losses at the gene ends were 6 bases for V and 2 bases for J; bases not matched to a gene: 6. Per germline, CDR1 MNHNY and CDR2 SVGAGI (reference sequence).

The rearrangement uses TRBV28 and TRBJ2-7; D might be TRBD1 (6 bases). Germline-derived CDR1 and CDR2 are MDHEN and SYDVKM. The CDR3 is 16 residues long. V was clipped by 6 bases and J by 2 bases, with 20 bases between them. CDR3 DNA sequence: TGTGCCAGCAGCCCCCGTCCGGGACATATAACCTACGAGCAGTACTTC. This sequence encodes CASSPRPGHITYEQYF.

The chain has TRBV15 and TRBJ2-5; D not resolved. Germline CDR1 is LNHNV and CDR2 is YYDKDF (reference sequence). The CDR3 spans 12 residues. Trimming took off 0 bases at V and 5 bases at J, with 4 bases between the two ends. CDR3 protein: CATSREGETQYF. DNA of the CDR3: TGTGCCACCAGCAGAGAAGGGGAGACCCAGTACTTC.

This clone was seen a few times. This sequence joins TRBV6-5 and TRBJ1-2; 7 bases align to TRBD1. V was pared by 4 bases and J by 4 bases, with 9 bases of the junction left unmatched. Looked up from germline, CDR1 is MNHEY and CDR2 is SVGAGI. The CDR3 is 15 amino acids. CDR3 region: CASSSHRQGSYGYTF. CDR3 nucleotide sequence: TGTGCCAGCAGTTCCCACCGACAGGGAAGCTATGGCTACACCTTC.

This chain connects TRBV5-1 to TRBJ2-7, with D uncertain. The CDR3 has 12 amino acids. The germline CDR1 and CDR2 sequences are SGHRS and YFSETQ. Trimming shortened V by 0 bases and J by 3 bases, and 4 bases separated the two germline ends. In nucleotides, the CDR3 is TGCGCCAGCAGCTTGGCCAACTACGAGCAGTACTTC. This sequence encodes CASSLANYEQYF.

The chain is built from TRBV19 and TRBJ1-5; 7 bases align to TRBD1. The length of the CDR3 is 16 residues. Losses at the gene ends were 7 bases for V and 2 bases for J; bases not matched to a gene: 11. Germline-derived CDR1 and CDR2 are LNHDA and SQIVND (reference sequence). The CDR3 loop reads CASTVTRGVGNQPQHF. CDR3 in DNA: TGTGCCAGTACCGTTACCAGGGGGGTCGGCAATCAGCCCCAGCATTTT.

The chain recombines TRBV10-3 with TRBJ2-5, with 11 bases identical to TRBD2. Germline CDR1 is ENHRY and CDR2 is SYGVKD. CDR3 length: 14 residues. Trimming cost V 10 bases and J 2 bases; bases outside gene matches: 6. CDR3 sequence reads: CATMTSGVQETQYF. CDR3 bases: TGTGCCACCATGACTAGCGGGGTTCAAGAGACCCAGTACTTC.

The chain recombines TRBV7-9 with TRBJ1-1, with unresolved D. CDR3 length: 14 residues. V was shortened by 5 bases and J by 1 base, with 11 bases between the two germline ends. The germline CDR1 and CDR2 sequences are SEHNR and FQNEAQ (reference sequence). The CDR3 is CASSPRESNTEAFF. The CDR3, as DNA: TGTGCCAGCAGCCCAAGGGAGTCGAACACTGAAGCTTTCTTT.